Following are 5 T cell receptor beta chains from one sample sequenced in a study of blood T cell repertoires in COVID-19. Profiling relied on immunoSEQ multiplex PCR, and the TCRdb table lists in-frame clones only, not all of them. The table lists hundreds of thousands of clones, less than 90% of them singletons. The sample comprised peripheral blood. The receptors shown here come from a woman aged 70-85 years with active or convalescent COVID-19.

The rearrangement links TRBV19 to TRBJ2-5; TRBD1 might be the D (6 bases). This CDR3 contains 15 residues. Trimming took 5 bases from V and 5 from J, leaving 18 bases between them. Germline CDR1 LNHDA, CDR2 SQIVND (reference sequence). The CDR3 region has the DNA TGTGCCAGTAGTTCAACCGCAGGGGTGGGGGAGACCCAGTACTTC. Translating it yields CASSSTAGVGETQYF.

The chain couples TRBV18 to TRBJ1-5, with D possibly TRBD1 on 6 matching bases. Germline V gene lookup returns CDR1 KGHSH and CDR2 LQKENI. Trimming shortened V by 5 bases and J by 0 bases, and 17 bases separated the two germline ends. The CDR3 runs to 17 residues. CDR3 bases: TGTGCCAGCTCAATAACGAGAAGACAGGATAGCAATCAGCCCCAGCATTTT. Translation gives CASSITRRQDSNQPQHF.

This chain joins TRBV28 and TRBJ2-1; weak D call: TRBD1 (5 bases). V shed 3 bases and J shed 4 bases, with 13 bases lying between them. Looked up from germline, CDR1 is MDHEN and CDR2 is SYDVKM. The CDR3 runs to 15 residues. The DNA of the CDR3 is TGTGCCAGCAGTTTTGGGGCCATGGGGTACAATGAGCAGTTCTTC. Translating it yields CASSFGAMGYNEQFF.

In its sample, this clone was seen a few times. The CDR3 protein is CASSNQRFRVPGEQFF. DNA of the CDR3: TGTGCCAGCAGTAACCAGAGGTTTAGAGTTCCCGGTGAGCAGTTCTTC. The chain combines TRBV7-2 with TRBJ2-1; D unresolved. Deletions cut 6 bases from V and 9 bases from J, with 24 bases between. Germline assignment: CDR1 SGHTA and CDR2 FQGNSA. This CDR3 has 16 amino acids.

The chain couples TRBV2 to TRBJ1-1, with D possibly TRBD1 on 5 matching bases. The CDR3 has 16 residues. Per the germline V gene, CDR1 is SNHLY and CDR2 is FYNNEI. Deletions cut 3 bases from V and 4 bases from J, with 18 bases between. DNA for the CDR3: TGTGCCAGCAGTGATGGGCCAGGGCCTCCAGCCACTGAAGCTTTCTTT. This gives the protein CASSDGPGPPATEAFF.